This TCR beta chain was captured by sequencing in a study of cytomegalovirus exposure and HLA in healthy donors. Regarding the study as a whole: Several of the most significant clusters were apparently associated with common viral pathogens in a later analysis. Later analysis identified 16,951 TCR beta sequences associated with HLA alleles, using a false discovery rate threshold of 0.05. As was reported, the classifier diagnosed cytomegalovirus status with high specificity and sensitivity.

The CDR3 covers 13 residues. V was pared by 6 bases and J by 8 bases, with 16 bases between. CDR1 MDHEN and CDR2 SYDVKM come from the germline V gene. Comments on this clone: Its antigen remains unidentified.

The PCR used 60 Vbeta and 13 Jbeta primers. Sequencing was performed with immunoSEQ multiplex PCR; in TCRdb, only in-frame clones are kept and a portion is missing. This table has some 100,000 clones, approximately 68% appearing once. The TCR was taken from a young woman in good health and CMV-seropositive. This chain uses TRBV28 with TRBJ1-2; D not resolved. The sample consisted of PBMCs. CDR3 in amino acids: CASSRAPPWGYTF. The CDR3 DNA follows: TGTGCCAGCAGCCGCGCCCCCCCCTGGGGCTACACCTTC.